This T cell receptor (beta chain) was sequenced during a study of T cell responses to AZD1222 COVID-19 vaccine. For the study at large: Pooled in the analysis were second doses at about 4 or about 12 weeks.

V lost 3 bases, J lost 7 bases, and 5 bases stayed unmatched. Germline V CDR1 and CDR2: SGHAT, FQNNGV. The CDR3 extends over 14 amino acids. Here immunoSEQ multiplex PCR was the method, and the copy in TCRdb shows in-frame clones only, minus some. Of roughly 100,000 clones listed, nearly 95% are singletons. General study points: Nearly half of spike-specific TCRs reportedly go after variant regions that carry no mutations. The breadth and depth of Spike-specific TCRs increased once two AZD1222 doses had been given. The donor cohort was predominantly white British with a female majority, and clonal diversity may have been underestimated.

This clone was seen a single time. Its cognate antigen is unknown. The input for sequencing was peripheral blood, taken on day 0 of AZD1222 vaccination. The TCR comes from an adult in good health. This chain connects TRBV11-2 to TRBJ2-1; the match to TRBD2 covers 8 bases. In DNA, the CDR3 is TGTGCCAGCAGCTTTAGGACTAGCATGAATGAGCAGTTCTTC. Its protein product is CASSFRTSMNEQFF. Looking up the rest from reference TRBV11-2 and TRBJ2-1 gives the full variable domain: EAGVAQSPRYKIIEKRQSVAFWCNPISGHATLYWYQQILGQGPKLLIQFQNNGVVDDSQLPKDRFSAERLKGVDSTLKIQPAKLEDSAVYLCASSFRTSMNEQFFGPGTRLTVL.